Following are 12 T cell receptor beta chains from one sample sequenced in a study of spatial heterogeneity in lung cancer. Study-level points and caveats: The number of expanded tumor alpha and beta chains correlated with mutation number.

TCRdb recomputed calls from the 5' RACE reads with MiXCR, one row per CDR3 protein. The table lists about 27,000 distinct CDR3 sequences, approximately 6.9% of them singletons, with over 20% in the top ten. Stated time point: sample taken at primary tumor resection. Antigen specificity for these receptors is unknown. Sequences were derived from lung tumor tissue, sampled at surgery. Receptors were obtained from a male donor with early-stage non-small cell lung cancer.

This clonotype was counted a few times. J is TRBJ1-6 and V is TRBV6-5; 8 bases are shared with TRBD1. Looked up from germline, CDR1 is MNHEY and CDR2 is SVGAGI. V dropped 7 bases and J dropped 14; count of bases not matched to a gene: 19. This CDR3 is 16 amino acids long. The CDR3, as DNA: TGTGCCAGCATCTCGAATCTCGGGACAGGACATCGGACCCTCCACTTT. Encoded protein: CASISNLGTGHRTLHF.

This clonotype was recorded a few times. The rearrangement joins TRBV7-2 to TRBJ2-1; 7 nucleotides match TRBD2. Germline trimming cut 1 base from V and 7 bases from J; bases unmatched to any gene: 10. The V gene's germline CDR1 is SGHTA and CDR2 FQGNSA. The CDR3 loop spans 16 amino acids. CDR3 nucleotide sequence: TGTGCCAGCAGCTTAGGAGGTTCAGGGCGGGGGAATGAGCAGTTCTTC. Its translation: CASSLGGSGRGNEQFF.

This clonotype has a count of ten or more. This chain uses TRBV5-1 with TRBJ2-3, with a possible D match to TRBD2 (6 bases). The CDR3 runs 14 residues. V lost 0 bases, J lost 2 bases, and 7 bases lay in between. From germline, CDR1 is SGHRS and CDR2 YFSETQ. As DNA, the CDR3 is TGCGCCAGCAGCTTGGGGACTACCACAGATACGCAGTATTTT. The encoded protein is CASSLGTTTDTQYF.

This clonotype was detected many times. The rearrangement links TRBV12-3 or TRBV12-4 to TRBJ1-5, with TRBD1 matching over 9 bases. The ends lost 7 bases at V and 2 bases at J; junction bases unmatched: 3. The CDR3 sequence is 14 residues long. The DNA of the CDR3 is TGTGCCAGCACTTGGACAGGGGGCAATCAGCCCCAGCATTTT. Translating it yields CASTWTGGNQPQHF.

V is TRBV7-9 and J is TRBJ2-5; 10 bases agree with TRBD1. V lost 4 bases, J lost 4 bases, and 3 bases stayed unmatched. CDR3 length equals 14 residues. Germline values: CDR1 SEHNR, CDR2 FQNEAQ (reference sequence). For the CDR3, the DNA is TGTGCCAGCAGCTCCTGGACAGGGGGAGAGACCCAGTACTTC. It specifies CASSSWTGGETQYF.

The sample holds many counts of this clonotype. The chain carries TRBV5-1 and TRBJ1-4; D is perhaps TRBD1 (5 bases). Germline V gene data show CDR1 as SGHRS and CDR2 as YFSETQ. The length of the CDR3 is 15 residues. Trimming took 3 bases from V and 4 from J, leaving 13 bases between them. CDR3 sequence reads: CASSSNGAINEKLFF. The CDR3, as DNA: TGCGCCAGCAGCTCGAATGGGGCAATTAATGAAAAACTGTTTTTT.

V and J are TRBV7-9 and TRBJ1-1; 9 bases are shared with TRBD1. The trim removed 5 bases at V and 4 bases at J, leaving 2 bases unmatched. Germline CDR1 and CDR2: SEHNR and FQNEAQ (reference sequence). There are 13 residues in the CDR3. In DNA, the CDR3 is TGTGCCAGCAGCAACAGGGGGCCCACTGAAGCTTTCTTT. Protein sequence: CASSNRGPTEAFF.

This clonotype was found many times. The chain combines TRBV5-4 with TRBJ2-6; D call uncertain. The germline V gene has CDR1 SGHNT and CDR2 YYREEE (reference sequence). V was pared by 7 bases and J by 0 bases, with 5 bases between. The CDR3 runs 13 residues. DNA for the CDR3: TGTGCCAGCTTCCACTCTGGGGCCAACGTCCTGACTTTC. It codes for CASFHSGANVLTF. The complete variable domain, with remaining parts taken from reference TRBV5-4 and TRBJ2-6, reads ETGVTQSPTHLIKTRGQQVTLRCSSQSGHNTVSWYQQALGQGPQFIFQYYREEENGRGNFPPRFSGLQFPNYSSELNVNALELDDSALYLCASFHSGANVLTFGAGSRLTVL.

In this sample, this clonotype turned up many times. The chain couples TRBV27 to TRBJ1-5, with a tentative D call TRBD1 (6 bases). The germline V gene encodes CDR1 MNHEY and CDR2 SMNVEV (reference sequence). There are 14 residues in the CDR3. Trimming left V 2 bases short and J 9 bases short, with 14 bases between. The CDR3 DNA follows: TGTGCCAGCAGTTTAATAGGGGGGGGCTCGCCCCAGCATTTT. Translation gives CASSLIGGGSPQHF.

This clonotype was detected ten times or more. The chain recombines TRBV7-2 with TRBJ2-3; 10 bases fit TRBD2. The J segment lost 8 bases and the V segment lost 4 bases, leaving 12 bases of the junction unmatched. In germline, CDR1 is SGHTA, CDR2 FQGNSA. This CDR3 has 16 residues. CDR3 sequence: CASSSSGGALVGTQYF. Here the CDR3 DNA reads TGTGCCAGCAGCTCTAGCGGGGGAGCCCTCGTGGGTACGCAGTATTTT.

The chain recombines TRBV24-1 with TRBJ2-3; TRBD2 matches 15 bases. In germline, CDR1 is KGHDR, CDR2 SFDVKD. V trimming: 4 bases; J trimming: 6 bases; junction bases outside the gene matches: 7. The CDR3 loop spans 17 amino acids. CDR3 sequence: CATSDLGLAGGEDTQYF. The CDR3 coding sequence is TGTGCCACCAGTGACCTGGGACTAGCGGGGGGCGAGGATACGCAGTATTTT.

By share of the sample, this clonotype is large (0.1 to 1%). This chain uses TRBV7-8 with TRBJ2-3; D gene unclear. The germline CDR1 and CDR2 sequences are SGHVS and FQNEAQ. V was shortened by 7 bases and J by 0 bases, with 17 bases between the two germline ends. This CDR3 region has 16 residues. CDR3 in amino acids: CASNPTRATSTDTQYF. In nucleotides, the CDR3 is TGTGCCAGCAACCCAACCCGGGCCACTAGCACAGATACGCAGTATTTT.